This TCR beta chain was sequenced for a study of PD-1 blockade in mismatch repair-deficient tumors. Here immunoSEQ multiplex PCR was the method, and the copy in TCRdb shows in-frame clones only, minus some. This sample has around 38,000 clones, with roughly three quarters found just once. J gave up 8 bases and V 7 bases, and 11 bases lay outside the gene matches. The CDR3 contains 16 residues. Looked up from germline, CDR1 is LNHNV and CDR2 is YYDKDF (reference sequence). This clone has just one count. This rearrangement joins TRBV15 to TRBJ2-3; TRBD2 agrees at 14 bases. The source of this sequence is an adult with mismatch repair-deficient cancer. Specimen: peripheral blood, collected 4 weeks after starting pembrolizumab. The CDR3 sequence is CATKGGLAGEGGTQYF. In DNA form, the CDR3 reads TGTGCCACCAAAGGGGGACTAGCGGGAGAAGGTGGTACGCAGTATTTT.